These 19 T cell receptor beta chains came from one sample sequenced in a study of blood T cells in healthy people across ages. Alongside a J-beta primer mix, a sample-barcoded 5' primer served in a second PCR lasting roughly 6 to 11 cycles. TCRdb ran MiXCR on the 5' RACE reads and lists one entry per CDR3 protein. This sample has more than 800,000 distinct CDR3 sequences, with around 43% found just once. The material sequenced was blood. The receptors derive from a woman aged 55-69 years in good health.

J is TRBJ2-1 and V is TRBV20-1; possibly TRBD2 for D (6 bases). Looked up from germline, CDR1 is DFQATT and CDR2 is SNEGSKA (reference sequence). The CDR3 length is 15 residues. Between the trimmed V and J ends, which lost 1 base and 3 bases, there was a span of 13 bases. CDR3 nucleotide sequence: TGCAGTGCTAGAGCGCGGGGCGGGATCTACAATGAGCAGTTCTTC. This encodes CSARARGGIYNEQFF.

This chain links TRBV10-3 with TRBJ2-1; TRBD2 is a possible D gene (6 bases). In germline, CDR1 is ENHRY, CDR2 SYGVKD. The CDR3 has 15 residues. Trimming left V 5 bases short and J 4 bases short, with 15 bases between. CDR3 amino acids: CAISLLSGPYNEQFF. CDR3 DNA: TGTGCCATCAGTCTTCTTAGCGGACCGTACAATGAGCAGTTCTTC.

In this sample, this clonotype turned up a few times. This chain joins TRBV9 and TRBJ2-7; the match to TRBD2 covers 7 bases. V lost 4 bases, J lost 6 bases, and 10 bases stayed unmatched. CDR3 length: 14 amino acids. CDR1 is SGDLS and CDR2 is YYNGEE in the germline V gene. Here the CDR3 reads CASSPVASGIEQYF. For the CDR3, the DNA is TGTGCCAGCAGCCCCGTGGCTAGCGGCATCGAGCAGTACTTC. Supplemented by reference TRBV9 and TRBJ2-7, the full variable domain reads DSGVTQTPKHLITATGQRVTLRCSPRSGDLSVYWYQQSLDQGLQFLIQYYNGEERAKGNILERFSAQQFPDLHSELNLSSLELGDSALYFCASSPVASGIEQYFGPGTRLTVT.

This clonotype was picked up a small number of times. This clone may be a read error of a much larger clone one base away. J is TRBJ2-3 and V is TRBV20-1, with D unresolved. Trimming pared 3 bases from V and 3 bases from J, leaving 13 bases between. The CDR3 contains 14 residues. Looked up from germline, CDR1 is DFQATT and CDR2 is SNEGSKA (reference sequence). The CDR3 sequence is CSASRRAKTDTQYF. The CDR3, as DNA: TGCAGTGCTAGCCGTCGAGCGAAGACAGATACGCAGTATTTT.

The chain joins TRBV2 to TRBJ2-3; 15 bases are a match to TRBD2. CDR1 is SNHLY, CDR2 FYNNEI, per germline. This CDR3 has 16 residues. V trimming: 6 bases; J trimming: 7 bases; junction bases outside the gene matches: 8. The CDR3 DNA follows: TGTGCCAGCAGAGAGGGGACTAGCGGGAGGCGGCATACGCAGTATTTT. Translation: CASREGTSGRRHTQYF.

The chain joins TRBV20-1 to TRBJ1-2; 12 nucleotides line up with TRBD1. Trimming at V came to 5 bases and at J to 2 bases, leaving 9 bases not matched to a gene. The CDR3 is 16 residues long. Per the germline V gene, CDR1 is DFQATT and CDR2 is SNEGSKA (reference sequence). The CDR3 region has the DNA TGCAGTGCTGATCCGGGACAGGGGGCGGGAAACTATGGCTACACCTTC. Amino acid sequence: CSADPGQGAGNYGYTF.

In DNA form, the CDR3 reads TGTGCCAGCAGCGTAGCAGGGACAGGGCTTAGCTATGGCTACACCTTC. Translated: CASSVAGTGLSYGYTF. V is TRBV9 and J is TRBJ1-2; 9 nucleotides align to TRBD1. There are 16 residues in the CDR3. Losses at the gene ends were 0 bases for V and 4 bases for J; bases not matched to a gene: 7. Looked up from germline, CDR1 is SGDLS and CDR2 is YYNGEE.

A note on this clonotype: A read error may account for a junction end that differs from germline. J is TRBJ2-6 and V is TRBV12-3 or TRBV12-4; weak D call: TRBD2 (5 bases). The CDR3 is 17 amino acids. The CDR3 sequence: CASSFRGSSSRANVLTF. CDR3 nucleotides: TGTGCCAGTAGTTTCCGGGGTAGTTCTTCTAGGGCCAACGTCCTGACTTTC.

The rearrangement uses TRBV23-1 and TRBJ1-2, with D possibly being TRBD1 (6 bases). TRBV23-1 is recorded as an ORF, its role being uncertain. The CDR3 has 20 amino acids. V dropped 0 bases and J dropped 1 base, with 24 bases sitting between them. CDR3 bases: TGCGCCAGCAGTCAATCGGGGGCGACAGCCCTACCGGGACTTAACTATGGCTACACCTTC. Amino acids: CASSQSGATALPGLNYGYTF.

The chain joins TRBV3-1 to TRBJ2-7, with D unresolved. V lost 5 bases and J lost 4, with 12 bases in between. The CDR3 has 13 residues. Germline CDR1 is LGHDT and CDR2 is YNNKEL (reference sequence). CDR3 loop: CASSYPTGYEQYF. The CDR3 DNA reads as TGTGCCAGCAGCTACCCGACTGGTTACGAGCAGTACTTC.

This rearrangement joins TRBV7-3 to TRBJ2-1; tentatively, D is TRBD1 (6 bases). The germline CDR1 and CDR2 sequences are SGHTA and FQGTGA. The CDR3 is 15 residues long. V lost 5 bases and J 8 bases, leaving 19 bases between the germline ends. CDR3 sequence (DNA): TGTGCCAGCAGCGCCCACAGGGTTGGTGTGGATGAGCAGTTCTTC. Protein: CASSAHRVGVDEQFF.

The V and J genes are TRBV7-6 and TRBJ2-1; D is perhaps TRBD1 (6 bases). Deletions cut 7 bases from V and 1 base from J, with 11 bases between. Per the germline V gene, CDR1 is SGHVS and CDR2 is FNYEAQ. The CDR3 has 14 residues. The CDR3: CASKPDRSYNEQFF. The CDR3, as DNA: TGTGCCAGCAAACCCGACAGGTCCTACAATGAGCAGTTCTTC.

This clonotype was recorded a few times. A read error may produce the germline difference seen at one junction end. The V gene is TRBV6-6, the J gene TRBJ1-1; 7 bases are a match to TRBD1. Germline CDR1 reads MNHNY; CDR2 reads SVGAGI (reference sequence). The CDR3 covers 14 residues. CDR3 coding DNA: TGTGCCAGTAGTTACCAGGGGGTGAACACTGAAGCTTTCTTT. Protein sequence: CASSYQGVNTEAFF.

This clonotype was seen many times. At one boundary the junction diverges from the germline segment, which might be a read error. The rearrangement links TRBV5-1 to TRBJ2-7; 7 bases are a match to TRBD1. The CDR3 is made up of 14 amino acids. Germline lookup yields CDR1 SGHRS and CDR2 YFSETQ. As DNA, the CDR3 is TGTGCCAGCAGCCCCGGGACAGTCTCCTACGAGCAGTACTTC. Translating gives CASSPGTVSYEQYF.

This clonotype has just a few counts. The chain joins TRBV12-3 or TRBV12-4 to TRBJ2-7, with a weak D call TRBD2 (5 bases). Trimming cost V 5 bases and J 5 bases, with 16 bases left between them. This CDR3 is built from 14 residues. The CDR3 reads CASSLSVASHEQYF. CDR3 DNA sequence: TGTGCCAGCAGTCTCTCGGTAGCGTCCCACGAGCAGTACTTC.

The chain employs TRBV29-1 and TRBJ2-3, with TRBD1 identical over 8 bases. Germline V lookup: CDR1 SQVTM, CDR2 ANQGSEA. The junction had 6 bases not matched to a gene; V was cut back by 7 bases and J by 3 bases. The CDR3 is made up of 13 amino acids. The DNA of the CDR3 is TGCAGCGCCCTGACAGGGGAAACAGATACGCAGTATTTT. Its protein is CSALTGETDTQYF.

The chain uses TRBV27 and TRBJ2-5, with 10 bases lining up with TRBD2. The end of the DNA aligns better with TRBJ2-7, so the J call may be wrong. CDR3 length: 14 residues. CDR1 is MNHEY and CDR2 is SMNVEV in the germline V gene (reference sequence). The CDR3 here is CASSSRLAGDEQYF. In nucleotides, the CDR3 is TGTGCCAGCAGTTCCCGGCTAGCGGGAGACGAGCAGTACTTC.

This chain links TRBV20-1 with TRBJ2-7; D possibly corresponds to TRBD2 (6 bases). Germline CDR1 and CDR2: DFQATT and SNEGSKA (reference sequence). Trimming cost V 1 base and J 1 base, with 11 bases left between them. The length of the CDR3 is 14 residues. This CDR3 reads CSARAPGLSYEQYF. Written as DNA, the CDR3 is TGCAGTGCTAGAGCTCCGGGACTTTCCTACGAGCAGTACTTC.

In the case of this clonotype: Germline is not matched at one junction end, which may reflect a read error. The gene calls are TRBV6-1 and TRBJ2-7; perhaps TRBD2 as D (5 bases). The CDR3 is 16 residues long. CDR1 and CDR2 from the germline V gene are MNHNS and SASEGT. The CDR3 nucleotides read TGTGCCAGCAGACTCCCCCCGGGGAGAGGGCCATACGAGCAATACTTC. Encoded protein: CASRLPPGRGPYEQYF.